A single sample gave rise to the 2 T cell receptor beta chains below, sequenced in a study of T cells after yellow fever vaccination (dated by TCRdb to between 2019 and 2020). Libraries were prepared through 5' RACE. Sequencer: Illumina HiSeq 2500. In TCRdb, the public reads were trimmed at Q25 with fastp and aligned with MiXCR, with productive beta chains retained. Every CDR3 protein is listed once, alongside the most common genes and DNA of its rows. This sample gives about 550,000 distinct CDR3 sequences in total; around 21% of them show up just once. More than 13% of the sample is held by the ten biggest clonotypes. In the paper's terms, the treatment or condition label means: live attenuated yellow fever vaccine strain. This sample comprised PBMCs, obtained 15 days after the yellow fever booster vaccination. These receptors were obtained from a man between 25 and 39 years old who received the YFV17D yellow fever vaccine.

This clonotype was counted between two and nine times. The chain carries TRBV19 and TRBJ2-7, with no clear D. The V and J ends lost 2 bases and 4 bases respectively, with 9 bases between them. The germline V gene has CDR1 LNHDA and CDR2 SQIVND (reference sequence). CDR3 length: 13 residues. CDR3 nucleotide sequence: TGTGCCAGTAGTATAACGGTCCAATACGAGCAGTACTTC. Translating it yields CASSITVQYEQYF. The variable domain in full, completed from reference TRBV19 and TRBJ2-7, reads DGGITQSPKYLFRKEGQNVTLSCEQNLNHDAMYWYRQDPGQGLRLIYYSQIVNDFQKGDIAEGYSVSREKKESFPLTVTSAQKNPTAFYLCASSITVQYEQYFGPGTRLTVT.

This clonotype has just a few counts. J is TRBJ1-1 and V is TRBV6-2 or TRBV6-3, with D tentatively TRBD1 (5 bases). This CDR3 spans 17 amino acids. Trimming pared 0 bases from V and 0 bases from J, leaving 14 bases between. Germline CDR1 MNHEY, CDR2 SVGEGT. The CDR3 nucleotides are TGTGCCAGCAGTTACTCGAAAAGGGGCCACATGAACACTGAAGCTTTCTTT. It translates to CASSYSKRGHMNTEAFF.